The present TCR beta chain was sequenced within a study of T-cell memory formation after mild COVID-19. On this clonotype itself: Its specificity is not known.

Findings and caveats of the study: Clones contracting over day 15 to 85 were CD4/CD8 balanced, with later expanders leaning CD4+. Some clones that responded were present in memory (sampled pre-infection), which suggests cross-reactive memory joined.

The CDR3 covers 15 residues. Trimming removed 1 base from V and 5 bases from J, with 11 bases in between. Looked up from germline, CDR1 is SGHTA and CDR2 is FQGTGA. TCRdb passed the 5' RACE reads through MiXCR, listing each CDR3 protein once. The sample contains hundreds of thousands of distinct CDR3 sequences, more than 20% of which appear only once. This receptor was taken from an adult woman who had mild COVID-19 (a few samples of this study predate the infection). Cell type and time point are not known. The chain joins TRBV7-3 to TRBJ1-4; no clear D gene. The sequenced material came from PBMCs or a T cell subset sorted from them (not recorded which). The CDR3 is CASSLRRAKNEKLFF. As DNA, the CDR3 is TGTGCCAGCAGCTTAAGGCGGGCGAAGAATGAAAAACTGTTTTTT.